These 5 T cell receptor beta chains share one sample of origin, sequenced in a study of blood T cell repertoires in COVID-19. Data came from immunoSEQ multiplex PCR; TCRdb stores just in-frame clones and leaves some out. The sample shows some 170,000 clones, around 82% of them seen only once. Specimen: PBMCs or T cells enriched from blood (not recorded which). The source of these receptors is a man in his forties or fifties who had recovered from COVID-19.

The rearrangement joins TRBV5-1 to TRBJ1-2, with 10 bases identical to TRBD1. The germline CDR1 and CDR2 sequences are SGHRS and YFSETQ. The CDR3 is 14 residues long. J was trimmed by 7 bases and V by 0 bases; bases with no gene match: 3. CDR3 amino acids: CASSLGQGAFGYTF. DNA of the CDR3: TGCGCCAGCAGCTTGGGACAGGGGGCTTTTGGCTACACCTTC.

The genes are TRBV13 and TRBJ2-7, with 9 bases aligning to TRBD2. J was trimmed by 4 bases and V by 3 bases; bases with no gene match: 4. The CDR3 contains 14 residues. Germline CDR1 reads PRHDT; CDR2 reads FYEKMQ (reference sequence). In DNA, the CDR3 is TGTGCCAGCAGCTTGCCGGGACTAGCTTACGAGCAGTACTTC. It codes for CASSLPGLAYEQYF. Filled out from reference TRBV13 and TRBJ2-7, the complete variable domain reads AAGVIQSPRHLIKEKRETATLKCYPIPRHDTVYWYQQGPGQDPQFLISFYEKMQSDKGSIPDRFSAQQFSDYHSELNMSSLELGDSALYFCASSLPGLAYEQYFGPGTRLTVT.

The V call is TRBV4-1, the J call TRBJ2-3, with D perhaps matching TRBD2 (6 bases). Trimming pared 3 bases from V and 0 bases from J, leaving 16 bases between. The germline gives CDR1 MGHRA, CDR2 YSYEKL. CDR3 length: 17 residues. The CDR3 DNA reads as TGCGCCAGCAGCCATGGTCCCACGGGACTTAGCACAGATACGCAGTATTTT. It encodes CASSHGPTGLSTDTQYF.

This sequence joins TRBV29-1 and TRBJ2-1, with 10 bases fitting TRBD2. The CDR3 is 14 residues long. The trim removed 8 bases at V and 2 bases at J, leaving 6 bases unmatched. Germline V lookup: CDR1 SQVTM, CDR2 ANQGSEA. The CDR3 sequence is CSQSSGGAYNEQFF. The CDR3 DNA reads as TGCAGCCAATCCAGCGGGGGGGCCTACAATGAGCAGTTCTTC.

The genes are TRBV6-4 and TRBJ2-3; 8 nucleotides agree with TRBD1. The CDR3 runs 15 residues. In germline, CDR1 is MRHNA, CDR2 SNTAGT. J lost 2 bases, V lost 4 bases, and 5 bases had no gene match. The DNA for the CDR3 is TGTGCCAGCAGTGTAGGGGACAGGACCACAGATACGCAGTATTTT. Its translation is CASSVGDRTTDTQYF.